Sequencing of this T cell receptor (beta chain) was carried out in a study of blood T cell repertoires in COVID-19. Study-wide context: Sites across the United States, Italy and Spain contributed samples from acute and convalescent COVID-19. T cells, B-cell-depleted T cells, or PBMCs supplied cDNA or gDNA.

V lost 6 bases to trimming and J lost 3 bases, with 9 bases between them. This CDR3 contains 13 residues. Germline V gene sequence: CDR1 MNHEY, CDR2 SVGAGI. Libraries were prepared by immunoSEQ multiplex PCR; TCRdb keeps only in-frame clonotypes and omits some of them. The sample includes a few hundred thousand clones, over 70% of them seen just once. Patients of the Seattle cohort, enrolled during active infection, were followed longitudinally. The receptor comes from a woman in her seventies with COVID-19, enrolled during active disease. Material: peripheral blood. V usage is TRBV6-5 and J usage is TRBJ1-5, with D tentatively TRBD1 (6 bases). CDR3 sequence (DNA): TGTGCCAGCAGGCGGACAGACAATCAGCCCCAGCATTTT. It specifies CASRRTDNQPQHF.